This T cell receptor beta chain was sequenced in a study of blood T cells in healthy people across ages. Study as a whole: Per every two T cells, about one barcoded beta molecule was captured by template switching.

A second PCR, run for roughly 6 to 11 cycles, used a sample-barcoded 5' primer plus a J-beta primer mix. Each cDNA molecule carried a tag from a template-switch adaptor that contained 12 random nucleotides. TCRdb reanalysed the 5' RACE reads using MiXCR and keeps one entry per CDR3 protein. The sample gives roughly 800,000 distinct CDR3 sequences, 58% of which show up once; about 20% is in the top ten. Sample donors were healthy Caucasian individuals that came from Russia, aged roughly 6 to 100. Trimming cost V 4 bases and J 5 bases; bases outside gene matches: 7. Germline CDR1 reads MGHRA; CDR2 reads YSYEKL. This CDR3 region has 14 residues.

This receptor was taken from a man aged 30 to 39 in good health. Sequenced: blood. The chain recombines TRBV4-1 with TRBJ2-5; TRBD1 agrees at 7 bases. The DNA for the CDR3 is TGCGCCAGCAGCCCCCCGGACAGGTTTGAGACCCAGTACTTC. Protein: CASSPPDRFETQYF.